This T cell receptor beta chain appears in the sequencing data of a study of shared clonotypes between healthy human individuals. Study results and limitations: A limitation of the genetic and exposure-history diversity represented arose from few donors.

Repertoires were generated with immunoSEQ multiplex PCR, while TCRdb's copy carries only in-frame clones and drops some. The sample consists of 700,000 or so clones, 60% to 80% of them appearing once. The germline CDR1 and CDR2 sequences are SGHRS and YFSETQ. Germline trimming cut 4 bases from V and 9 bases from J; bases unmatched to any gene: 15. CDR3 length equals 16 residues. This clone was counted a single time. Its antigen remains unidentified. Donors were healthy HIV-negative adults without recently reported acute infections or vaccinations. Every donor, a Caucasian adult, lived in Nashville, Tennessee.

The chain has TRBV5-1 and TRBJ2-2; 7 nucleotides match TRBD2. Sequenced input: memory CD4+ T cells sorted from blood. Subset: CD45RA-negative fraction. The receptor was derived from a woman in her twenties or thirties in good health. The CDR3: CASSPMAGEGDRELFF. The CDR3 DNA is TGCGCCAGCAGCCCTATGGCGGGAGAGGGCGACCGGGAGCTGTTTTTT.